Here is one T cell receptor beta chain with its context. Its cognate antigen is unknown. Each sample used at least 6 million PBMCs. This entry comes from a study of blood T cells in healthy people across ages. Regarding the study as a whole: Observed TCR beta diversity per million T cells went down as age went up. This fall followed a roughly linear course with age. Long-lived donors exceeded aged donors in naive CD4+ cells and diversity.

Using a J-beta primer mix together with a sample-barcoded 5' primer, a second PCR was run for roughly 6 to 11 cycles. Each CDR3 protein gets one entry after TCRdb re-called the 5' RACE reads with MiXCR. Of 1.5 million to 2 million distinct CDR3 sequences listed, about 39% were seen once; the top ten hold more than 20%. The sequence was obtained from a human donor in good health. Sequencing used blood.

The CDR3: CASSSRRATEKLFF. The CDR3 region has the DNA TGTGCCAGCAGTTCCCGTCGGGCCACTGAAAAACTGTTTTTT. The rearrangement links TRBV12-3 or TRBV12-4 to TRBJ1-4; no reliable D call. CDR3 length equals 14 residues. Deletions cut 4 bases from V and 7 bases from J, with 13 bases between.